The rows below give T cell receptor beta chains drawn from one sample of a study of response to subunit inactivated influenza vaccine. In TCRdb, the RT-PCR reads were re-called with MiXCR into one record per CDR3 protein. The sample lists a few hundred thousand distinct CDR3 sequences, around 13% seen once, with around 10% in the top ten. The sample consisted of PBMCs from blood, taken approximately 12 days after vaccination. The receptors were gathered from a man in his forties or fifties who received an inactivated influenza vaccine. The CDR3 runs from the conserved cysteine through the conserved F or W. The D gene is left open where the match is weak. A clone size is listed for some rows: how often the clone was seen (once, few, many), or a class if it is expanded.

j_call	d_call	v_call	cdr3_length	clone_size	cdr3_aa	cdr3_nt
TRBJ2-1	.	TRBV27	13	few	CASSSTTGFEQFF	TGTGCCAGCAGTTCCACCACGGGTTTTGAGCAGTTCTTC
TRBJ2-3	.	TRBV18	14	.	CASSPGSQPDTQYF	TGTGCCAGCTCACCAGGTTCCCAGCCGGATACGCAGTATTTT
TRBJ2-1	TRBD2	TRBV3-1	15	many	CASSHLAGGYNEQFF	TGTGCCAGCAGCCACCTAGCGGGAGGTTACAATGAGCAGTTCTTC
TRBJ1-5	TRBD1	TRBV7-9	17	few	CASSLGGGTGINQPQHF	TGTGCCAGCAGCTTAGGGGGCGGGACAGGGATAAATCAGCCCCAGCATTTT
TRBJ2-1	TRBD2	TRBV7-6	16	few	CASSLAAGGVPNEQFF	TGTGCCAGCAGCTTAGCGGCGGGAGGGGTCCCGAATGAGCAGTTCTTC
TRBJ1-5	.	TRBV15	12	few	CATSRGTRPEHF	TGTGCCACCAGCAGAGGGACACGCCCCGAGCATTTT
TRBJ2-3	.	TRBV18	13	few	CASFAQQPHTQYF	TGTGCCAGCTTTGCCCAGCAACCCCATACGCAGTATTTT
TRBJ2-1	TRBD2	TRBV9	16	.	CASSVEGLAGANEQFF	TGTGCCAGCAGCGTAGAAGGACTAGCGGGAGCAAATGAGCAGTTCTTC
TRBJ2-2	.	TRBV7-7	15	.	CASSATATNTGGLFF	TGTGCTAGCAGCGCGACGGCTACGAACACCGGGGGGCTGTTTTTT
TRBJ2-7	TRBD1	TRBV5-1	15	.	CASSPGQVYSYEQYF	TGCGCCAGCAGCCCGGGACAGGTATACTCCTACGAGCAGTACTTC
TRBJ1-2	.	TRBV12-3/TRBV12-4	15	.	CASSPDRNLNYGYTF	TGTGCCAGCAGTCCAGACAGGAACCTTAACTATGGCTACACCTTC
TRBJ1-1	.	TRBV9	15	few	CASSVVATGYTEAFF	TGTGCCAGCAGCGTAGTTGCCACAGGGTACACTGAAGCTTTCTTT
TRBJ2-1	.	TRBV20-1	13	many	CSARSLAYNEQFF	TGCAGTGCTAGATCACTAGCATACAATGAGCAGTTCTTC
TRBJ1-1	.	TRBV7-9	13	few	CASSLMISTEAFF	TGTGCCAGCAGCTTAATGATCAGCACTGAAGCTTTCTTT
TRBJ1-5	.	TRBV25-1	15	.	CASSETGPSNQPQHF	TGTGCCAGCAGTGAGACAGGACCTAGCAATCAGCCCCAGCATTTT
TRBJ1-1	TRBD1	TRBV5-1	14	.	CASRSGQGNTEAFF	TGCGCCAGCAGGTCCGGACAGGGGAACACTGAAGCTTTCTTT
TRBJ2-1	.	TRBV11-2	17	.	CASSLVPRLDSYNEQFF	TGTGCCAGCAGCTTAGTTCCCAGACTCGACTCCTACAATGAGCAGTTCTTC
TRBJ2-7	TRBD2	TRBV3-1	15	few	CASSGSGSGAYEQYF	TGTGCCAGCAGCGGTAGCGGGAGTGGGGCCTACGAGCAGTACTTC
TRBJ2-2	.	TRBV6-2/TRBV6-3	15	.	CASSFGGWNTGELFF	TGTGCCAGCAGTTTCGGAGGGTGGAACACCGGGGAGCTGTTTTTT
TRBJ2-4	.	TRBV2	15	.	CASSEEGGGPNIQYF	TGTGCCAGCAGTGAAGAAGGTGGGGGCCCAAACATTCAGTACTTC
TRBJ1-2	.	TRBV7-2	12	.	CASSRTQGGYTF	TGTGCCAGCAGCCGCACGCAGGGGGGCTACACCTTC
TRBJ2-1	.	TRBV20-1	14	few	CSAPPGGSYNEQFF	TGCAGTGCCCCGCCCGGGGGCTCCTACAATGAGCAGTTCTTC
TRBJ1-5	.	TRBV12-3/TRBV12-4	16	.	CASSSVMGLGGEPQHF	TGTGCCAGCAGTTCAGTCATGGGACTTGGAGGGGAGCCCCAGCATTTT
TRBJ2-1	TRBD1	TRBV20-1	15	few	CSAGRQGINRNEQFF	TGCAGTGCTGGAAGACAGGGAATTAACCGTAATGAGCAGTTCTTC
TRBJ1-1	.	TRBV7-9	14	.	CASSSPGMNTEAFF	TGTGCCAGCAGCTCCCCGGGGATGAACACTGAAGCTTTCTTT
TRBJ2-5	TRBD1	TRBV20-1	11	few	CSAYRGETQYF	TGCAGTGCTTACAGGGGGGAGACCCAGTACTTC
TRBJ1-4	TRBD1	TRBV7-2	16	few	CASAGTGGGIFGKLFF	TGTGCCAGCGCCGGGACAGGGGGCGGTATTTTCGGAAAACTGTTTTTT
TRBJ1-1	.	TRBV3-1	14	few	CASSQASRVTEAFF	TGTGCCAGCAGCCAAGCTTCCAGGGTCACTGAAGCTTTCTTT
TRBJ2-1	TRBD2	TRBV5-1	17	.	CASSLVTGLAAVNEQFF	TGCGCCAGCAGCTTGGTTACGGGACTAGCCGCGGTCAATGAGCAGTTCTTC
TRBJ2-1	.	TRBV28	13	.	CASIDPPNNEQFF	TGTGCCAGCATAGACCCACCCAACAATGAGCAGTTCTTC
TRBJ2-7	.	TRBV7-2	11	many	CASSVSYEQYF	TGTGCCAGCAGCGTCTCCTACGAGCAGTACTTC
TRBJ2-7	TRBD1	TRBV28	14	.	CASRGTGRPYEQYF	TGTGCCAGCAGGGGGACAGGGCGACCCTACGAGCAGTACTTC
TRBJ2-2	.	TRBV29-1	12	.	CSVGPNTGELFF	TGCAGCGTTGGTCCTAACACCGGGGAGCTGTTTTTT
TRBJ2-5	.	TRBV14	14	.	CASSQESQQETQYF	TGTGCCAGCAGCCAAGAGTCGCAGCAAGAGACCCAGTACTTC
TRBJ2-7	.	TRBV29-1	12	few	CSVKTVSYEQYF	TGCAGCGTGAAGACGGTCTCCTACGAGCAGTACTTC
TRBJ2-1	TRBD1	TRBV6-1	17	once	CASSDQRTGTHYNEQFF	TGTGCCAGCAGTGACCAAAGGACAGGGACTCACTACAATGAGCAGTTCTTC
TRBJ2-1	TRBD2	TRBV29-1	14	.	CSVERGENYNEQFF	TGCAGCGTCGAGCGGGGGGAAAACTACAATGAGCAGTTCTTC
TRBJ2-3	.	TRBV12-3/TRBV12-4	15	.	CASSLRMGGGDTQYF	TGTGCCAGCAGTTTAAGGATGGGGGGCGGAGATACGCAGTATTTT
TRBJ2-1	.	TRBV6-4	14	.	CASSEGGIGNEQFF	TGTGCCAGCAGTGAGGGTGGGATCGGTAATGAGCAGTTCTTC
TRBJ2-7	.	TRBV11-2	16	.	CASSLVHTLGSYEQYF	TGTGCCAGCAGCTTAGTACACACTCTTGGCTCCTACGAGCAGTACTTC
TRBJ2-7	.	TRBV13	14	.	CASSTQGNSYEQYF	TGTGCCAGCAGCACTCAGGGAAATTCCTACGAGCAGTACTTC